Each of the 3 T cell receptor beta chains below was sequenced from the same sample in a study of regulatory and conventional T cells in RAG deficiency. TCRdb's table, derived via immunoSEQ multiplex PCR, lists solely in-frame clones and lacks some. The repertoire consists of 20,000 to 25,000 clones, with approximately 93% occurring once and the leading ten covering roughly 0.71%. Blood CD4+ CD25-low CD127-high conventional T cells supplied the genomic DNA template. These data were likewise used in another study, on regulatory T cells. That source adds: The primer mix had 52 TRBV and 13 TRBJ primers.

Sequenced sample: CD4+ T cells sorted from blood. The receptors originated from a human donor in good health.

As for this clone: Compared with germline, one end of the junction differs, possibly owing to a read error. This chain connects TRBV7-7 to TRBJ2-3, with D perhaps given as TRBD1 or TRBD2 (7 bases each). The CDR3 is 13 residues long. The germline CDR1 and CDR2 sequences are SSHAT and FNYEAQ (reference sequence). CDR3 loop: CASSPGGADTQYF. The CDR3 DNA is TGTGCTAGCAGCCCAGGGGGGGCAGATACGCAGTATTTT.

The chain uses TRBV5-1 and TRBJ2-3; the match to TRBD2 covers 14 bases. CDR1 and CDR2 (germline): SGHRS, YFSETQ. This CDR3 has 17 amino acids. The V gene end was trimmed by 4 bases and the J gene end by 5 bases; junction bases not matched to a gene: 9. The CDR3 region has the DNA TGCGCCAGCAGCACGGGACTAGCGGGGGTGGGTAAAGATACGCAGTATTTT. Its translation is CASSTGLAGVGKDTQYF.

The CDR3, as DNA: TGTGCCAGCTCGCCGGGGGCGATAGGTAATGAAAAACTGTTTTTT. This translates into CASSPGAIGNEKLFF. The V call is TRBV2, the J call TRBJ1-4, with D possibly matching TRBD1 (6 bases). CDR3 length: 15 amino acids. CDR1 is SNHLY and CDR2 is FYNNEI in the germline V gene. The V and J ends lost 8 bases and 4 bases respectively, with 17 bases between them.